These 20 T cell receptor beta chains were sequenced from one sample in a study of control samples from healthy donors and cancer patients. TCRdb's copy holds only in-frame clones and misses some; the assay was immunoSEQ multiplex PCR. The repertoire includes 150,000 to 200,000 clones, 70% to 90% of them detected once, and over 1.5% sits in the top ten. Material: blood. These receptors came from a man aged 18 to 29 in good health.

The chain employs TRBV28 and TRBJ2-1; 8 nucleotides agree with TRBD1. Germline V CDR1 and CDR2: MDHEN, SYDVKM. This CDR3 region has 15 residues. The junction had 8 bases not matched to a gene; V was cut back by 6 bases and J by 4 bases. The CDR3 DNA is TGTGCCAGCAGACCCCACGGGACAGGATACAATGAGCAGTTCTTC. Translated, it gives CASRPHGTGYNEQFF.

The V call is TRBV28, the J call TRBJ2-3; 8 nucleotides match TRBD1. The germline gives CDR1 MDHEN, CDR2 SYDVKM. There are 14 residues in the CDR3. Trimming took 5 bases from V and 6 from J; bases not matched to a gene: 7. This CDR3 is CASSQGATGDTQYF. DNA of the CDR3: TGTGCCAGCAGTCAGGGGGCGACGGGGGATACGCAGTATTTT.

The rearrangement joins TRBV7-2 to TRBJ1-5; weak D call: TRBD1 (6 bases). V shed 3 bases and J shed 3 bases, with 18 bases lying between them. This CDR3 spans 17 amino acids. Germline V lookup: CDR1 SGHTA, CDR2 FQGNSA. The CDR3 DNA follows: TGTGCCAGCAGCTTTTTCGGGGGCGGGGCGGTCAATCAGCCCCAGCATTTT. Its protein is CASSFFGGGAVNQPQHF. Supplemented by reference TRBV7-2 and TRBJ1-5, the full variable domain reads GAGVSQSPSNKVTEKGKDVELRCDPISGHTALYWYRQSLGQGLEFLIYFQGNSAPDKSGLPSDRFSAERTGGSVSTLTIQRTQQEDSAVYLCASSFFGGGAVNQPQHFGDGTRLSIL.

The table lists this clone with a count of one. The chain couples TRBV5-4 to TRBJ2-5, with no clear D. The germline V gene has CDR1 SGHNT and CDR2 YYREEE (reference sequence). CDR3 length: 14 amino acids. Trimming removed 4 bases at V and 3 bases at J, with 13 bases between. In DNA form, the CDR3 reads TGTGCCAGCAGCGGGTGGGCAGCCGAAGAGACCCAGTACTTC. It yields the protein CASSGWAAEETQYF.

The V call is TRBV4-1, the J call TRBJ2-7; 9 positions agree with TRBD1. The CDR3 consists of 17 residues. Germline V gene sequence: CDR1 MGHRA, CDR2 YSYEKL. The ends lost 1 base at V and 2 bases at J; junction bases unmatched: 9. The CDR3 region has the DNA TGCGCCAGCAGCCAAGGTACCGGGACAGGGAGCCCCTACGAGCAGTACTTC. The encoded protein is CASSQGTGTGSPYEQYF.

With regard to this clone: A read error may account for a junction end that differs from germline. The rearrangement uses TRBV20-1 and TRBJ1-2, with D maybe TRBD1 (5 bases). Germline V lookup: CDR1 DFQATT, CDR2 SNEGSKA (reference sequence). This CDR3 region has 11 residues. CDR3 loop: CSAKTYVDSFF. In DNA, the CDR3 is TGCAGTGCAAAGACTTATGTCGACAGTTTCTTC.

The chain is built from TRBV30 and TRBJ1-2; TRBD1 is a possible D gene (5 bases). V was clipped by 1 base and J by 4 bases, with 10 bases between them. CDR1 GTSNPN and CDR2 SVGIG come from the germline V gene (reference sequence). CDR3 length: 13 amino acids. This CDR3 reads CAWSGQLLYGYTF. The CDR3 DNA follows: TGTGCCTGGAGTGGACAGCTCCTCTATGGCTACACCTTC.

The V and J genes are TRBV2 and TRBJ1-4; D ambiguous. The germline gives CDR1 SNHLY, CDR2 FYNNEI. The CDR3 runs to 13 residues. Trimming removed 1 base at V and 10 bases at J, with 10 bases between. The CDR3 protein is CASSEEAVGKLFF. The CDR3 nucleotides are TGTGCCAGCAGTGAAGAGGCGGTGGGAAAACTGTTTTTT.

The chain has TRBV19 and TRBJ1-3; D is unclear. Germline V gene lookup returns CDR1 LNHDA and CDR2 SQIVND (reference sequence). Deletions cut 0 bases from V and 2 bases from J, with 14 bases between. This CDR3 comprises 17 residues. The CDR3 coding sequence is TGTGCCAGTAGTATAGATCTACGAGTGGTAGCTGGAAACACCATATATTTT. Residues: CASSIDLRVVAGNTIYF.

This chain uses TRBV5-4 with TRBJ2-7; TRBD2 matches at 11 bases. The trim removed 3 bases at V and 5 bases at J, leaving 10 bases unmatched. CDR1 and CDR2 from the germline V gene are SGHNT and YYREEE (reference sequence). This CDR3 comprises 16 residues. The CDR3 DNA follows: TGTGCCAGCAGCTCTCTACTAGCGGGGGATCTCGACGAGCAGTACTTC. This codes for CASSSLLAGDLDEQYF.

The rearrangement joins TRBV7-6 to TRBJ1-2, with 7 bases that match TRBD1. The ends lost 2 bases at V and 8 bases at J; junction bases unmatched: 14. This CDR3 comprises 16 residues. The germline V gene has CDR1 SGHVS and CDR2 FNYEAQ. CDR3 DNA: TGTGCCAGCAGCTTAAGACGAGGGGGCGAGTCTGGAGGCTACACCTTC. Its protein product is CASSLRRGGESGGYTF.

V is TRBV7-6 and J is TRBJ1-3, with a weak D call TRBD1 (5 bases). CDR3 length equals 17 residues. The V and J ends lost 5 bases and 0 bases respectively, with 17 bases between them. In germline, CDR1 is SGHVS, CDR2 FNYEAQ. CDR3 DNA: TGTGCCAGCAGCGAACTACCAGGGATTTACTCTGGAAACACCATATATTTT. This sequence encodes CASSELPGIYSGNTIYF.

The chain recombines TRBV7-2 with TRBJ2-3; D not resolved. V lost 3 bases and J lost 6, with 4 bases in between. The CDR3 has 11 residues. Germline V lookup: CDR1 SGHTA, CDR2 FQGNSA. The CDR3 protein is CASSFVDTQYF. The CDR3 DNA reads as TGTGCCAGCAGCTTTGTGGATACGCAGTATTTT.

This clone has only one observation. The chain uses TRBV30 and TRBJ2-7, with D possibly TRBD1 on 5 matching bases. CDR1 is GTSNPN, CDR2 SVGIG, per germline (reference sequence). V lost 0 bases to trimming and J lost 1 base, with 13 bases between them. This CDR3 comprises 15 residues. The CDR3 coding sequence is TGTGCCTGGAGTGTAGACAGTCAAAATTCCTACGAGCAGTACTTC. Its translation is CAWSVDSQNSYEQYF.

The chain combines TRBV6-5 with TRBJ2-5; possible D gene TRBD2, 6 bases. Germline-derived CDR1 and CDR2 are MNHEY and SVGAGI. Trimming shortened V by 6 bases and J by 5 bases, and 10 bases separated the two germline ends. This CDR3 is 12 amino acids long. CDR3 sequence (DNA): TGTGCCAGCAGATTAAGCGGGGAGACCCAGTACTTC. Its protein product is CASRLSGETQYF.

The chain links TRBV27 to TRBJ1-2; a weak D match, TRBD1 (5 bases). This CDR3 region has 16 residues. CDR1 and CDR2 from the germline V gene are MNHEY and SMNVEV (reference sequence). Trimming took 6 bases from V and 4 from J, leaving 21 bases between them. Written as DNA, the CDR3 is TGTGCCAGCAGGGACTCGCGGGGCACTTACGGCTATGGCTACACCTTC. Its translation: CASRDSRGTYGYGYTF.

The chain carries TRBV6-2 or TRBV6-3 and TRBJ2-7; the D gene could be TRBD1 or TRBD2 (5 bases each). Trimming shortened V by 1 base and J by 2 bases, and 9 bases separated the two germline ends. The germline V gene has CDR1 MNHEY and CDR2 SVGEGT. The CDR3 is made up of 14 amino acids. The CDR3 protein is CASSYWGSTYEQYF. Written as DNA, the CDR3 is TGTGCCAGCAGTTACTGGGGGAGTACCTACGAGCAGTACTTC.

This rearrangement joins TRBV6-4 to TRBJ1-1; 8 positions agree with TRBD1. The germline V gene encodes CDR1 MRHNA and CDR2 SNTAGT. The CDR3 runs 15 residues. With 3 bases clipped from V and 1 base from J, the junction kept 4 bases outside the gene matches. CDR3 region: CASSDSGQANTEAFF. The CDR3 nucleotides are TGTGCCAGCAGTGATTCGGGACAGGCGAACACTGAAGCTTTCTTT.

The J gene is TRBJ1-1, the V gene TRBV12-3 or TRBV12-4; D ambiguous. Deletions cut 0 bases from V and 4 bases from J, with 6 bases between. This CDR3 contains 13 residues. In DNA, the CDR3 is TGTGCCAGCAGTTTAGCTGTGGGCACTGAAGCTTTCTTT. Translated, it gives CASSLAVGTEAFF.

This chain uses TRBV6-4 with TRBJ2-7; D is unclear. This CDR3 spans 14 amino acids. V lost 2 bases to trimming and J lost 3 bases, with 11 bases between them. The germline V gene encodes CDR1 MRHNA and CDR2 SNTAGT. The CDR3: CASSDSSESYEQYF. The CDR3 bases are TGTGCCAGCAGTGACAGTTCTGAAAGCTACGAGCAGTACTTC.